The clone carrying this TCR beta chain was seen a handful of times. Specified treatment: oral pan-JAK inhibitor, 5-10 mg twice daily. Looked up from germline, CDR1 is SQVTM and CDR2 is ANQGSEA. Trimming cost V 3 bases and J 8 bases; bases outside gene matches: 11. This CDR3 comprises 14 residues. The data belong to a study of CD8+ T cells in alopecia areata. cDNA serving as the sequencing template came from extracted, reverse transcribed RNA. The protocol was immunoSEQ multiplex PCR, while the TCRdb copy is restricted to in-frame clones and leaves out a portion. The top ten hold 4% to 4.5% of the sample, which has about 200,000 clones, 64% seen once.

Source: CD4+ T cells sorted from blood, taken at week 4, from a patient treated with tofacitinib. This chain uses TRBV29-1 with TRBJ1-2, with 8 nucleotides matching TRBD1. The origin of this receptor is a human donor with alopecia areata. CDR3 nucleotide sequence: TGCAGCGTTGACCCCCTTGGACAGGGACGAGGCTACACCTTC. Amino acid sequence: CSVDPLGQGRGYTF.